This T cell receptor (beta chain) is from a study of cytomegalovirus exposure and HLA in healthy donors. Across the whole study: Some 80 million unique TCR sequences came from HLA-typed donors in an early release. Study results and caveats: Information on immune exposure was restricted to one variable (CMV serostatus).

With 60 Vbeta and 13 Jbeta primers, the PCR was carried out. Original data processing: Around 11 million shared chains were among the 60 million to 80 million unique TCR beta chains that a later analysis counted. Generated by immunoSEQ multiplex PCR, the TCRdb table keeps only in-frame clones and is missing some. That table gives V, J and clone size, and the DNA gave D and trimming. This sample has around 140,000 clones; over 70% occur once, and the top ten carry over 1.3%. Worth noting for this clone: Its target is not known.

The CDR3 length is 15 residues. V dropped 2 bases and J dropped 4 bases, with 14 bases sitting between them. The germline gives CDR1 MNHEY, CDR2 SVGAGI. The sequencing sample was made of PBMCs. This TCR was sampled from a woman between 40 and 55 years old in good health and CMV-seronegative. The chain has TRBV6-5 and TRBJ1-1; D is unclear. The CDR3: CASSYEPASVTEAFF. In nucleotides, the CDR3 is TGTGCCAGCAGTTACGAGCCAGCGAGTGTCACTGAAGCTTTCTTT.